The 3 T cell receptor beta chains below come from one sample, sequenced in a study of CD8 T cells in ankylosing spondylitis. Via MiXCR, TCRdb re-called the 5' RACE reads, giving one row per CDR3 protein. The sample includes about 540,000 distinct CDR3 sequences, about 12% seen only once; the top ten take around 6.8%. Study findings and constraints: Blood from ankylosing spondylitis patients appeared to carry a characteristic roughly eight-variant TCR beta motif.

No antigen has been identified for these receptors. The sequencing input was blood, either unsorted or a sorted T cell fraction (not recorded which). These receptors were obtained from a male donor with ankylosing spondylitis.

Here the CDR3 DNA reads TGTGCCAGCAGGACAGGGACCATGAACACTGAAGCTTTCTTT. This encodes CASRTGTMNTEAFF. The V and J genes are TRBV2 and TRBJ1-1; 7 nucleotides agree with TRBD1. This CDR3 is built from 14 residues. V lost 6 bases to trimming and J lost 0 bases; unmatched junction nucleotides: 4. Per germline, CDR1 SNHLY and CDR2 FYNNEI.

A word on this clonotype: No conserved phenylalanine or tryptophan is present at the end of the CDR3, so a read error is the likely explanation. The chain carries TRBV5-1 and TRBJ2-5; 7 bases match TRBD1. This CDR3 spans 16 amino acids. CDR1 SGHRS and CDR2 YFSETQ come from the germline V gene. Germline trimming cut 5 bases from V and 1 base from J; bases unmatched to any gene: 11. CDR3: CASRFGERGPQETQYS. The DNA for the CDR3 is TGCGCCAGCAGGTTTGGGGAAAGGGGGCCCCAAGAGACCCAGTACTCC.

V usage is TRBV5-1 and J usage is TRBJ2-1; 14 positions agree with TRBD2. The CDR3 is 18 residues long. Germline assignment: CDR1 SGHRS and CDR2 YFSETQ. J lost 5 bases, V lost 4 bases, and 11 bases had no gene match. The CDR3 region has the DNA TGCGCCAGCAGCCCCGGGACTAGCGGGAGTGTTTGGCACAATGAGCAGTTCTTC. Translation gives CASSPGTSGSVWHNEQFF.